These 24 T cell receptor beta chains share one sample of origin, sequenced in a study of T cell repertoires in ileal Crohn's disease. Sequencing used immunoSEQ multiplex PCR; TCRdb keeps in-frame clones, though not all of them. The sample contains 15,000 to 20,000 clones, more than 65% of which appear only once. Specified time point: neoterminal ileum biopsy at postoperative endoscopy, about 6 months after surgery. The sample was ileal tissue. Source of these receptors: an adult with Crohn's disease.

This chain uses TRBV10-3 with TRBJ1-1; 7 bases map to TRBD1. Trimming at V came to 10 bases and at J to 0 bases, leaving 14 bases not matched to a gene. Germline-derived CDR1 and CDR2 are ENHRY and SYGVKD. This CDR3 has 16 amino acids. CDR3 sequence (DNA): TGTGCCACTGAGGGAGAGGGGGCCTCCATGAACACTGAAGCTTTCTTT. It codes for CATEGEGASMNTEAFF.

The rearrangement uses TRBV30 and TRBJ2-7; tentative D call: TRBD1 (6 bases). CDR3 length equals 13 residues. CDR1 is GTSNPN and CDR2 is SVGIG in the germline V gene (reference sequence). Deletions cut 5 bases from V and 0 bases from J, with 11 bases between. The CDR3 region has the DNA TGTGCCTGGGACAGGAAAAGCTCCTACGAGCAGTACTTC. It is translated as CAWDRKSSYEQYF.

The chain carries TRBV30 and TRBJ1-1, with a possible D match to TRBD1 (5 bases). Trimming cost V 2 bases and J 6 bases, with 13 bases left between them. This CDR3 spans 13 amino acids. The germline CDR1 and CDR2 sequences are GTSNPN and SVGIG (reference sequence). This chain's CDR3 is CAWSRRVIPEAFF. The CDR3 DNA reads TGTGCCTGGAGTCGCAGGGTGATACCTGAAGCTTTCTTT.

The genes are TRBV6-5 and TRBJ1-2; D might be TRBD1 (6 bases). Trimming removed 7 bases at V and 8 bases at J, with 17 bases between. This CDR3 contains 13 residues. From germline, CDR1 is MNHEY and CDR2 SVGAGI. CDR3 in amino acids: CASIRVGAQGYTF. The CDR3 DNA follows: TGTGCCAGCATCCGAGTGGGGGCTCAAGGCTACACCTTC.

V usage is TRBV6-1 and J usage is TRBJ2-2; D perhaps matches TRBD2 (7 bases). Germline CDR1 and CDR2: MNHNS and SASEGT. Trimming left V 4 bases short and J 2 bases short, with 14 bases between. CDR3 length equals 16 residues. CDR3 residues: CASSALWGGNTGELFF. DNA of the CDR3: TGTGCCAGCAGTGCCCTTTGGGGGGGCAACACCGGGGAGCTGTTTTTT.

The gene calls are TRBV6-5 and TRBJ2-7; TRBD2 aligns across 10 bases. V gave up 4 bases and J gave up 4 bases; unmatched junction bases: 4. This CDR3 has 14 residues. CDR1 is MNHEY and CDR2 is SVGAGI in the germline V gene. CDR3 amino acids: CASSLLAGAYEQYF. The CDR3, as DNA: TGTGCCAGCAGTTTGCTAGCGGGGGCGTACGAGCAGTACTTC.

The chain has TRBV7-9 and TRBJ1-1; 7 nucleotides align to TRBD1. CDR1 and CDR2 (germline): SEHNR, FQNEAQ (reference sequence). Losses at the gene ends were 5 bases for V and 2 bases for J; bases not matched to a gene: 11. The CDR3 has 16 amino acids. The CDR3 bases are TGTGCCAGCAGCCCTACATATTCAGGGGGTAACACTGAAGCTTTCTTT. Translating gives CASSPTYSGGNTEAFF.

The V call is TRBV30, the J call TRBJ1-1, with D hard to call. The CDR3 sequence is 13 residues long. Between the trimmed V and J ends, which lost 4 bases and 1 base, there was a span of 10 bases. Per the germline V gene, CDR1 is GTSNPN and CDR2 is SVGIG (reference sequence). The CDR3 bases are TGTGCCTGGAAGTTGGAGAGGAACACTGAAGCTTTCTTT. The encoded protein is CAWKLERNTEAFF.

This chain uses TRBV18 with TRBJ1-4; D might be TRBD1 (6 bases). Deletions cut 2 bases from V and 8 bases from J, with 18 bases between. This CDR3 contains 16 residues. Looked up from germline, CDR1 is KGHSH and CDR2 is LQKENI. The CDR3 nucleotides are TGTGCCAGCTCACCAATAAAGGACAGCGGTATGGAAAAACTGTTTTTT. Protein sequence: CASSPIKDSGMEKLFF.

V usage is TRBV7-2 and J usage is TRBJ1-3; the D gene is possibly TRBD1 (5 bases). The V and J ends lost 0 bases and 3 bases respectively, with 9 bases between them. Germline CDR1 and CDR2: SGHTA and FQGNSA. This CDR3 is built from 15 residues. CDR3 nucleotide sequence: TGTGCCAGCAGCTTAGCGTGGAGGGGTGGAAACACCATATATTTT. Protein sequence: CASSLAWRGGNTIYF.

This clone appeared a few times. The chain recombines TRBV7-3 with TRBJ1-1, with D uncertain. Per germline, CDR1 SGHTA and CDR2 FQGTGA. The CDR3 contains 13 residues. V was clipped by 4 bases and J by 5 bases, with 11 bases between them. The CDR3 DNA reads TGTGCCAGCAGCTCCCGACCCGGGACTGAAGCTTTCTTT. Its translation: CASSSRPGTEAFF.

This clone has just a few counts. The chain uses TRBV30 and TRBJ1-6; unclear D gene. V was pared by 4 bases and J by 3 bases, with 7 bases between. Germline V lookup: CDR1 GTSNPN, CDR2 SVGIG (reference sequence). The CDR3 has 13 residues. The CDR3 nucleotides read TGTGCCTGGAATGGCCTCTATAATTCACCCCTCCACTTT. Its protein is CAWNGLYNSPLHF.

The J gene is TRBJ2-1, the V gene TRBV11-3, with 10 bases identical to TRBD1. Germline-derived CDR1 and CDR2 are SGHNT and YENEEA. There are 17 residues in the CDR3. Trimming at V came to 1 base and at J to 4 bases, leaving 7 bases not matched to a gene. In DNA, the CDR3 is TGTGCCAGCAGCTTAGCGCTTGGGACAGGGGAATACAATGAGCAGTTCTTC. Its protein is CASSLALGTGEYNEQFF.

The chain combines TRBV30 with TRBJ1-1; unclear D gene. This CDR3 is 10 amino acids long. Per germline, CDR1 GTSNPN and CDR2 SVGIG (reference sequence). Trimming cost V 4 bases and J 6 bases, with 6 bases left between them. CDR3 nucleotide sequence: TGTGCCTGGATGGAGGCTGAAGCTTTCTTT. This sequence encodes CAWMEAEAFF.

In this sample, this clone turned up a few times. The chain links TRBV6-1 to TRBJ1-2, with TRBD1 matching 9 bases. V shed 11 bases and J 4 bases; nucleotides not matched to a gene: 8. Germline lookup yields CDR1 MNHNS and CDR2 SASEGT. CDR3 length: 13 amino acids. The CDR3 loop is CAGETGGAYGYTF. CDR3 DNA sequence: TGTGCCGGAGAAACAGGGGGCGCCTATGGCTACACCTTC.

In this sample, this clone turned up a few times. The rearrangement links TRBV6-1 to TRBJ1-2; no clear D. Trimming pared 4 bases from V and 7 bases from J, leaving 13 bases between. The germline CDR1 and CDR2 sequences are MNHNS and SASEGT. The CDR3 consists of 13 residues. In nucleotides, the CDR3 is TGTGCCAGCAGTGTAGAAGCACGGGGTGGCTACACCTTC. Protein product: CASSVEARGGYTF.

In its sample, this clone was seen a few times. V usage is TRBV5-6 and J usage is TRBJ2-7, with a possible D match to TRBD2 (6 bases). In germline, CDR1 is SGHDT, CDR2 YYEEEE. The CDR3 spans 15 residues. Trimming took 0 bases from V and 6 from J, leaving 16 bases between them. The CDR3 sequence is CASSLDSRGGFEQYF. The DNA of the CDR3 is TGTGCCAGCAGCTTGGACTCCCGCGGAGGGTTCGAGCAGTACTTC.

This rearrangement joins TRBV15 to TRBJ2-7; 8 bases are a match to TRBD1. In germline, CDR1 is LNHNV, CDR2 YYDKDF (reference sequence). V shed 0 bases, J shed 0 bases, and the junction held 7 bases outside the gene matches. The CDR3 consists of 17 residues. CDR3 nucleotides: TGTGCCACCAGCAGAGATAGATGGACAGGGTTCTCCTACGAGCAGTACTTC. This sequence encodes CATSRDRWTGFSYEQYF.

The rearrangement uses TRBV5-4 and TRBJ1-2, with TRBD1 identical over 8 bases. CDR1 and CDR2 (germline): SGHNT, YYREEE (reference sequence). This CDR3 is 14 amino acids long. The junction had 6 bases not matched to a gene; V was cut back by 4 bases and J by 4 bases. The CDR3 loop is CASSPGQEVYGYTF. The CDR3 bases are TGTGCCAGCAGCCCGGGACAGGAAGTCTATGGCTACACCTTC.

This chain's CDR3 is CASSYGWQGARPQHF. Written as DNA, the CDR3 is TGTGCCAGCAGTTACGGGTGGCAGGGGGCAAGGCCCCAGCATTTT. This rearrangement joins TRBV6-6 to TRBJ1-5; 8 nucleotides match TRBD1. The CDR3 consists of 15 residues. The ends lost 2 bases at V and 9 bases at J; junction bases unmatched: 9. Per the germline V gene, CDR1 is MNHNY and CDR2 is SVGAGI (reference sequence).

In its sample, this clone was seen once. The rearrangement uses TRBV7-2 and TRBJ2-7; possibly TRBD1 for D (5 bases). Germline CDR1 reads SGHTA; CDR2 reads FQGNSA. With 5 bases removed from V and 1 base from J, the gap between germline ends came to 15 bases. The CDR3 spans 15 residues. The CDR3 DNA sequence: TGTGCCAGCAGCCCACAGGAGACAGCTTCCTACGAGCAGTACTTC. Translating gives CASSPQETASYEQYF.

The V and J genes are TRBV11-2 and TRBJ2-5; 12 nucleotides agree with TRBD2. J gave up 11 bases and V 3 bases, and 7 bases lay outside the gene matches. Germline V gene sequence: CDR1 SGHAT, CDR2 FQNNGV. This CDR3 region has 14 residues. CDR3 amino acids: CASSLTSGRDEQYF. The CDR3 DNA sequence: TGTGCCAGCAGCTTGACTAGCGGGAGAGATGAGCAGTACTTC.

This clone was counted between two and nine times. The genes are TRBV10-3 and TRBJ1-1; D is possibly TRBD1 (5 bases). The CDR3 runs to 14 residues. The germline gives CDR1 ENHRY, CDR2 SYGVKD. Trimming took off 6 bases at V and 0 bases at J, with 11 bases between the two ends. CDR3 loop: CAISHTGVNTEAFF. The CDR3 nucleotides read TGTGCCATCAGCCACACGGGGGTGAACACTGAAGCTTTCTTT.

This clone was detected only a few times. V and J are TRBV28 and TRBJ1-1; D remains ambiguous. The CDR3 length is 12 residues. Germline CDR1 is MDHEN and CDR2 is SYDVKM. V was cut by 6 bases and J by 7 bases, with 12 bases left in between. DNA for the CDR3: TGTGCCAGCAGCCTCGAGGCGGGTGAAGCTTTCTTT. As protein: CASSLEAGEAFF.